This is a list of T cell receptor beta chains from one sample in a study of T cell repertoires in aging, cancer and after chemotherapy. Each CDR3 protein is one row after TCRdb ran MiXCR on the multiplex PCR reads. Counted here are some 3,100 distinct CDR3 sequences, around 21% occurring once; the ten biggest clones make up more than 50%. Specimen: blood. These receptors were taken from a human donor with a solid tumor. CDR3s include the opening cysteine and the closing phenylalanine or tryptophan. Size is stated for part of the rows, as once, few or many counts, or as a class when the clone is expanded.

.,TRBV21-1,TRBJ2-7,CASSSGDRALRAPYEQYF
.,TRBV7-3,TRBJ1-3,CASSLGGRGNSGNTIYF
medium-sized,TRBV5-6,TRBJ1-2,CASSPRRGDRGNYGYTF
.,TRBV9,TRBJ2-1,CASSVGDYEPHNEQFF
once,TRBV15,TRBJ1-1,CVTSREAGPGSEAFF
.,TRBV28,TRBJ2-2,CASSPTGEVGELFF
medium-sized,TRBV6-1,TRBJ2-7,CASSVRGGYEQYF
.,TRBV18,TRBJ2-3,CASSPPTGVDTGRHNF
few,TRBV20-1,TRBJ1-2,CSARLGQAYYGYTF
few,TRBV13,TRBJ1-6,CASSLGLSRGPESSYNSPLHF